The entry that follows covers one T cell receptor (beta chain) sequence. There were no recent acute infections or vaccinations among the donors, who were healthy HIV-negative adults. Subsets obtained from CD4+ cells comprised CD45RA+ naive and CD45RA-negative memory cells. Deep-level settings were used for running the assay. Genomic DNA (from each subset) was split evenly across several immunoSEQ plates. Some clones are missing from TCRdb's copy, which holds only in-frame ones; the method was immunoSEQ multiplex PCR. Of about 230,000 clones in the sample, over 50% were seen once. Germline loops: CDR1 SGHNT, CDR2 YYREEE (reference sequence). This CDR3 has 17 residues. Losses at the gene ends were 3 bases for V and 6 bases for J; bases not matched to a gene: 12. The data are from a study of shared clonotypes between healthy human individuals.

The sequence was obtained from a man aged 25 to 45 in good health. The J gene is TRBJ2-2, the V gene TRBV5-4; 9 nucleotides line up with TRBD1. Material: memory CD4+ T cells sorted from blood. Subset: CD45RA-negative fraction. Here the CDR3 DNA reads TGTGCCAGCAGCTCCCATACTCAGACAGGGGGGGCCGGGGAGCTGTTTTTT. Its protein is CASSSHTQTGGAGELFF.